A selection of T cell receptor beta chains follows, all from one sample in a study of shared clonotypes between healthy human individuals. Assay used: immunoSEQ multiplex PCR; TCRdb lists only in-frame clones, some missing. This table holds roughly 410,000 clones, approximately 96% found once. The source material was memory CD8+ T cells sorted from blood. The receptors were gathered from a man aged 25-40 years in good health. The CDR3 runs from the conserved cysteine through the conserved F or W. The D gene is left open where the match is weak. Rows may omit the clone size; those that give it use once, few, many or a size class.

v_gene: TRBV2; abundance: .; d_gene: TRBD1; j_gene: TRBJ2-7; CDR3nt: TGTGCCAGCAAACTGACAGGGGGCGTCTACGAGCAGTACTTC; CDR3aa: CASKLTGGVYEQYF
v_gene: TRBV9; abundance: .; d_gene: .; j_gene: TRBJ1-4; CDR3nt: TGTGCCAGCAGCCCCTCGCGTCCTAATGAAAAACTGTTTTTT; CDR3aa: CASSPSRPNEKLFF
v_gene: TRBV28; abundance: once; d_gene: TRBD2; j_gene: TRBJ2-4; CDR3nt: TGTGCCAGCAGCCCGGGACTACTAGCCAAAAACATTCAGTACTTC; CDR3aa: CASSPGLLAKNIQYF
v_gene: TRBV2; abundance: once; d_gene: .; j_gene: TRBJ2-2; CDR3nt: TGTGCCAGCAGTGAAGCGGGTCAGGAGCAAACCGGGGAGCTGTTTTTT; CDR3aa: CASSEAGQEQTGELFF
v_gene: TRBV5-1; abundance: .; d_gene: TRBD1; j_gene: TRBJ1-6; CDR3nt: TGCGCCAGCAGCTTGGATGCCGGGACAGGGAACCATTCACCCCTCCACTTT; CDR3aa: CASSLDAGTGNHSPLHF
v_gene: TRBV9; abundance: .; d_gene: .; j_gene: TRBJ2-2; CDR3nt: TGTGCCAGCAGCACCCGACAGGGAGGCACCGGGGAGCTGTTTTTT; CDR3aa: CASSTRQGGTGELFF
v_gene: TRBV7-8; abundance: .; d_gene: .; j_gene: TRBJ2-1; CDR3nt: TGTGCCAGCAGCTTTCGAGAGAGGGATGAGCAGTTCTTC; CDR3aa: CASSFRERDEQFF
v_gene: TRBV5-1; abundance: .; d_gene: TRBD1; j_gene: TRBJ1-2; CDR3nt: TGCGCCAGCAGCACCGAGGGGGCGGTCTATGGCTACACCTTC; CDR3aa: CASSTEGAVYGYTF
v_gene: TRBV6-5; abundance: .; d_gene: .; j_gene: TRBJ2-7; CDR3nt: TGTGCCAGCAGCCAGCTTCAGGGTTCCTACGAGCAGTACTTC; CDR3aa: CASSQLQGSYEQYF
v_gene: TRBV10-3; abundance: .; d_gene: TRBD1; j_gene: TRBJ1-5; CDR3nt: TGTGCCATCAGTGAGTCGACTCAGGGGGCTCAGCCCCAGCATTTT; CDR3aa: CAISESTQGAQPQHF
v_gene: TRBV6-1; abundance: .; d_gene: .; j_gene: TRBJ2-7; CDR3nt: TGTGCCAGCAACTTAGGACTCACCTACGAGCAGTACTTC; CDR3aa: CASNLGLTYEQYF
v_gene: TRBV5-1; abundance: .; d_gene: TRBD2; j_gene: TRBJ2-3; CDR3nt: TGCGCCAGCAGCTCGGGACTAGGAGGGAGGACAGATACGCAGTATTTT; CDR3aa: CASSSGLGGRTDTQYF
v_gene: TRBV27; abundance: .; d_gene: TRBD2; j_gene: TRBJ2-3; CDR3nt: TGTGCCAGCAGTTTATCGTATCTAGCGGGGACAGATACGCAGTATTTT; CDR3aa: CASSLSYLAGTDTQYF
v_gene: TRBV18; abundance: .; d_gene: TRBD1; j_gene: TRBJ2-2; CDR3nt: TGTGCCAGCTCACACGGACAGGGATACACCGGGGAGCTGTTTTTT; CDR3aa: CASSHGQGYTGELFF
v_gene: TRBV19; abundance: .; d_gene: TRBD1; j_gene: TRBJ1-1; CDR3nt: TGTGCCAGTAGTTCATTAGGACAGGGGGAATCTGAAGCTTTCTTT; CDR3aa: CASSSLGQGESEAFF
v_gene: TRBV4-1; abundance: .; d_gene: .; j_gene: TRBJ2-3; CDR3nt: TGCGCCAGCAGCCAAAGGAAGACACTCACAGATACGCAGTATTTT; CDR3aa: CASSQRKTLTDTQYF
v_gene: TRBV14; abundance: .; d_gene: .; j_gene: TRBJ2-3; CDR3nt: TGTGCCAGCACTTGTGGGGGCGCCGTCGTGGATACGCAGTATTTT; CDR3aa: CASTCGGAVVDTQYF
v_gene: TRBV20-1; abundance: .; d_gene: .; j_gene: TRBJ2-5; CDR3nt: TGCAGTGCTAGCGGGGTAGAGACCCAGTACTTC; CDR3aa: CSASGVETQYF
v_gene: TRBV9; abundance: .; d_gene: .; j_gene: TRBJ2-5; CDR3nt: TGTGCCAGCAGCGTAGGGGGTTCAGAGACCCAGTACTTC; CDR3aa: CASSVGGSETQYF
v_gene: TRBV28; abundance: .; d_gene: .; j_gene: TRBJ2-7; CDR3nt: TGTGCCAGCAGATTAACAGGGCCCGAGCAGTACTTC; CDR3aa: CASRLTGPEQYF